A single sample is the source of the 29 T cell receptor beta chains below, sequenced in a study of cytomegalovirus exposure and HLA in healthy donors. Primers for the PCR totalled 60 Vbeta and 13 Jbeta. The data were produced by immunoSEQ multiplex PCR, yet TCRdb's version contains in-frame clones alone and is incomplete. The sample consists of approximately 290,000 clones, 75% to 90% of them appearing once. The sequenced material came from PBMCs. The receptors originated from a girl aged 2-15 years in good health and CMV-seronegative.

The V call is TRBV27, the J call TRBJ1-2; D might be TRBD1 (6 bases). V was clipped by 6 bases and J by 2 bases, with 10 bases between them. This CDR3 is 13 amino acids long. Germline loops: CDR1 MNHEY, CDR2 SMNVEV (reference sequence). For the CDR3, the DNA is TGTGCCAGCAGACCTACAGGGAACTATGGCTACACCTTC. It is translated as CASRPTGNYGYTF.

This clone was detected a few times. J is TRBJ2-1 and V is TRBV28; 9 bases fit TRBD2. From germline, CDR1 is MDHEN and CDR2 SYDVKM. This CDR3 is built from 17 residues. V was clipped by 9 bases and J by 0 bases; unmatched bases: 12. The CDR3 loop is CASPSGNLYVSYNEQFF. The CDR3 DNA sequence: TGTGCCAGTCCTAGCGGGAACTTATACGTCTCCTACAATGAGCAGTTCTTC.

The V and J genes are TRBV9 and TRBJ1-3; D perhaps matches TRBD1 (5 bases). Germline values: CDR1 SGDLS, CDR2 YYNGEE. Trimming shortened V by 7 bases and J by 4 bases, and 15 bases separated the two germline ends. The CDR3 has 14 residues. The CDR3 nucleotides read TGTGCCAGCGACCAGGGTGAAGAGGGAAACACCATATATTTT. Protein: CASDQGEEGNTIYF.

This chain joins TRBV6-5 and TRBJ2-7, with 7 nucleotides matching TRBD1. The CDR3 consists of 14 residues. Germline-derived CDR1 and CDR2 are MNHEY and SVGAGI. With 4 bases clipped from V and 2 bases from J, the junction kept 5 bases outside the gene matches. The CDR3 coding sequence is TGTGCCAGCAGTTCCAGTCAGGGGGCCTACGAGCAGTACTTC. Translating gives CASSSSQGAYEQYF.

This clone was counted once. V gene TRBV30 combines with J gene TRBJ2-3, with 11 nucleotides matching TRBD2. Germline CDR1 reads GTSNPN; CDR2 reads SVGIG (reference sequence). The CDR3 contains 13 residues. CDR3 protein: CGLAGGQTDTQYF. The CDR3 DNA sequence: TGTGGGTTAGCGGGAGGGCAGACAGATACGCAGTATTTT.

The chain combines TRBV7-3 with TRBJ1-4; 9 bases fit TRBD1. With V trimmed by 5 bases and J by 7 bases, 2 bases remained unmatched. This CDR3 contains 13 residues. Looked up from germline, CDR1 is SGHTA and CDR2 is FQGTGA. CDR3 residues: CASSPTGGEKLFF. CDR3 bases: TGTGCCAGCAGCCCGACAGGGGGTGAAAAACTGTTTTTT.

DNA for the CDR3: TGTGCCAGCAGCTTCTCAGGGGGCGGCTACAATGAGCAGTTCTTC. Protein product: CASSFSGGGYNEQFF. The V call is TRBV5-8, the J call TRBJ2-1; TRBD1 agrees at 8 bases. The CDR3 is made up of 15 amino acids. J gave up 3 bases and V 2 bases, and 4 bases lay outside the gene matches. Germline assignment: CDR1 SGHTS and CDR2 YDEGEE.

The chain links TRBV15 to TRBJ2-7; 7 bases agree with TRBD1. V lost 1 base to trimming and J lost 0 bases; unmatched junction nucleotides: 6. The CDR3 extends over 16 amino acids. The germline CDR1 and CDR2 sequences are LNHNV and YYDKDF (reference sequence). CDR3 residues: CATSRGRRGSSYEQYF. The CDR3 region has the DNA TGTGCCACCAGCAGAGGTCGCAGGGGGTCCTCCTACGAGCAGTACTTC.

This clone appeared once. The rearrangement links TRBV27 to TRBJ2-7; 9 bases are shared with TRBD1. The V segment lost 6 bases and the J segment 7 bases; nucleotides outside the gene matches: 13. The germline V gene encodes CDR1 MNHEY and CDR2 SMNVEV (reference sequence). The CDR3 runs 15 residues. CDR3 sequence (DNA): TGTGCCAGCAGCCATGCCGGACAGGGGACTCGGGAGCAGTACTTC. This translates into CASSHAGQGTREQYF.

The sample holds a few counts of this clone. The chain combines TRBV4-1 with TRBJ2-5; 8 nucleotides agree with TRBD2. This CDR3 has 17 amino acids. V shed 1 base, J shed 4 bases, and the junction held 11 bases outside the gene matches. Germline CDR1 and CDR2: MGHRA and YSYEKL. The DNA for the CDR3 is TGCGCCAGCAGCCAAGCGGGGGGGCTTAATAGAGGAGAGACCCAGTACTTC. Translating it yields CASSQAGGLNRGETQYF.

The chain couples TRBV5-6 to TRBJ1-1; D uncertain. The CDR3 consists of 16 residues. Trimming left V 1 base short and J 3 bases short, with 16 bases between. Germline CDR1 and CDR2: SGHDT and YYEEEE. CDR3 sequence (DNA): TGTGCCAGCAGCTTGACTTGGGGTATGAGGGACACTGAAGCTTTCTTT. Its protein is CASSLTWGMRDTEAFF. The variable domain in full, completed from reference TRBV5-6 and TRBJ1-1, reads DAGVTQSPTHLIKTRGQQVTLRCSPKSGHDTVSWYQQALGQGPQFIFQYYEEEERQRGNFPDRFSGHQFPNYSSELNVNALLLGDSALYLCASSLTWGMRDTEAFFGQGTRLTVV.

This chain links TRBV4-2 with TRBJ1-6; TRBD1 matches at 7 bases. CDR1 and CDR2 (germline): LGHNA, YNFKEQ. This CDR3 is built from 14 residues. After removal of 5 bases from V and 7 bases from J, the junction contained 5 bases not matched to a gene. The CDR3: CASSKGQQNSPLHF. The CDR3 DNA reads TGTGCCAGCAGCAAGGGACAGCAGAATTCACCCCTCCACTTT.

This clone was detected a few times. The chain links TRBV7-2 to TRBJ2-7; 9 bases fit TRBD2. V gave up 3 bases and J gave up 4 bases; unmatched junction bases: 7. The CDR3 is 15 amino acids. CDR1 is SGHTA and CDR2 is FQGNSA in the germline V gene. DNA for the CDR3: TGTGCCAGCAGCTTTTGGGCGGGAGGGCTGTACGAGCAGTACTTC. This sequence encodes CASSFWAGGLYEQYF.

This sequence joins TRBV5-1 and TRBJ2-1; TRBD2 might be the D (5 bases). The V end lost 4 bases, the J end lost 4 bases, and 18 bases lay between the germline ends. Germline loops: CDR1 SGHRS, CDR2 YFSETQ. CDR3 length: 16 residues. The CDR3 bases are TGCGCCAGCAGCGCCAGCCTGAGCGGCCAGTACAATGAGCAGTTCTTC. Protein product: CASSASLSGQYNEQFF.

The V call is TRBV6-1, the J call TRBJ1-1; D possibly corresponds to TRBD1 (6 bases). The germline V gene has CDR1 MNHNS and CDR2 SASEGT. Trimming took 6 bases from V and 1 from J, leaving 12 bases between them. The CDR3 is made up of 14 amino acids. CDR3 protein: CASSEQGTNTEAFF. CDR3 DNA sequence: TGTGCCAGCAGCGAGCAGGGGACGAACACTGAAGCTTTCTTT.

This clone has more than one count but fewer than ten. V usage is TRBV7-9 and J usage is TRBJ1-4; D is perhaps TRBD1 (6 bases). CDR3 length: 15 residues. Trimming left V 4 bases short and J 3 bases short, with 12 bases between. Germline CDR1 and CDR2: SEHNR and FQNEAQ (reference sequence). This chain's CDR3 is CASSSGQSANEKLFF. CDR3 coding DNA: TGTGCCAGCAGCTCCGGACAGTCGGCTAATGAAAAACTGTTTTTT.

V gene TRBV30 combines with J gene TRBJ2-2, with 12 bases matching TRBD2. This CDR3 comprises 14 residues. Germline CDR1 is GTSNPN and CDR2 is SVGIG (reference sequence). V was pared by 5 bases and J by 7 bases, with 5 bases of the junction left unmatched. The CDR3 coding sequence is TGTGCCTGGGCTAGCGGGAGGGCCGGCGGGGAGCTGTTTTTT. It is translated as CAWASGRAGGELFF. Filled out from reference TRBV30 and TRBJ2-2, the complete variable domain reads SQTIHQWPATLVQPVGSPLSLECTVEGTSNPNLYWYRQAAGRGLQLLFYSVGIGQISSEVPQNLSASRPQDRQFILSSKKLLLSDSGFYLCAWASGRAGGELFFGEGSRLTVL.

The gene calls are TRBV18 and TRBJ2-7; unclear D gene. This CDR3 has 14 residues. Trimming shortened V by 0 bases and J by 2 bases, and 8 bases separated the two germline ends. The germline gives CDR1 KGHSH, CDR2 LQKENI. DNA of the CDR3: TGTGCCAGCTCACCACCGGTTCCAGCCTACGAGCAGTACTTC. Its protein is CASSPPVPAYEQYF.

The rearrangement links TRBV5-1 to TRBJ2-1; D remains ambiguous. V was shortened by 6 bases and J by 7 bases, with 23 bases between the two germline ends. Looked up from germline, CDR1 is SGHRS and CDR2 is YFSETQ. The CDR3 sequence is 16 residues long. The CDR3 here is CASTPTRFPSLNEQFF. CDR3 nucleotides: TGCGCCAGCACTCCGACTCGTTTTCCCTCCCTGAATGAGCAGTTCTTC.

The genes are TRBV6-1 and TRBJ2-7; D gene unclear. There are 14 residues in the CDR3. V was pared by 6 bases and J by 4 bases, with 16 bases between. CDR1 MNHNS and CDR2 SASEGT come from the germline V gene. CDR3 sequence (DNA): TGTGCCAGCAGCGTTCAGGAAGCCCTTTACGAGCAGTACTTC. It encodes CASSVQEALYEQYF.

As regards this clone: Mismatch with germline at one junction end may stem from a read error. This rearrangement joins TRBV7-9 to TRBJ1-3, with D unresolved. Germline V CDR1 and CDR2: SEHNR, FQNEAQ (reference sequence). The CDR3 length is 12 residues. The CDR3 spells CSSSSLRNTIYF. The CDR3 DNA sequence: TGTTCCAGCAGCTCCCTTAGAAACACCATATATTTT. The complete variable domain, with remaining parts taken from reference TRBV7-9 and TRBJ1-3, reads DTGVSQNPRHKITKRGQNVTFRCDPISEHNRLYWYRQTLGQGPEFLTYFQNEAQLEKSRLLSDRFSAERPKGSFSTLEIQRTEQGDSAMYLCSSSSLRNTIYFGEGSWLTVV.

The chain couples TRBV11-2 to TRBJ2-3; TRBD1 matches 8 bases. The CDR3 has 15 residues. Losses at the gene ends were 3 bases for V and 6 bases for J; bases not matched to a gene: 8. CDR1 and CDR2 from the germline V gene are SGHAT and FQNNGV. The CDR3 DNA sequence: TGTGCCAGCAGCTTGGGTGGCAGGGGGCAGGATACGCAGTATTTT. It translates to CASSLGGRGQDTQYF.

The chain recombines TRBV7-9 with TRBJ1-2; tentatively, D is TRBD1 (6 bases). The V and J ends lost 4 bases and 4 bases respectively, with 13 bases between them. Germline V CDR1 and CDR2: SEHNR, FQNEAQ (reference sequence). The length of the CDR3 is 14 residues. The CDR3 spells CASSSDRLSYGYTF. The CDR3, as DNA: TGTGCCAGCAGCTCAGACAGGCTCTCCTATGGCTACACCTTC.

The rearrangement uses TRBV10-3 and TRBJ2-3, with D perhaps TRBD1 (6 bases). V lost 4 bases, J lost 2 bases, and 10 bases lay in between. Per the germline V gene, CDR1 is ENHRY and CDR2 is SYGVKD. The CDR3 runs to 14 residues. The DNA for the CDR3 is TGTGCCATCAGTGGGTACAGGGTCACAGATACGCAGTATTTT. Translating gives CAISGYRVTDTQYF.

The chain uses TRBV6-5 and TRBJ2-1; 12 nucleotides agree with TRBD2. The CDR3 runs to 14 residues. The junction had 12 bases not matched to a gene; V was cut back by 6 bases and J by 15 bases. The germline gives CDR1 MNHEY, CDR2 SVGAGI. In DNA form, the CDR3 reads TGTGCCAGCAGGGCCACTGGGACTAGCGGGTATCTGTTCTTC. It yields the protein CASRATGTSGYLFF.

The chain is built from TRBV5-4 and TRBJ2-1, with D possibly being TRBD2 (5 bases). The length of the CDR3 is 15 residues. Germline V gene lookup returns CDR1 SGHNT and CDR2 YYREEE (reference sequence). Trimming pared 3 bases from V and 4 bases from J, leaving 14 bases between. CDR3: CASSSGKSGYNEQFF. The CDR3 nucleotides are TGTGCCAGCAGCTCCGGGAAATCGGGATACAATGAGCAGTTCTTC.

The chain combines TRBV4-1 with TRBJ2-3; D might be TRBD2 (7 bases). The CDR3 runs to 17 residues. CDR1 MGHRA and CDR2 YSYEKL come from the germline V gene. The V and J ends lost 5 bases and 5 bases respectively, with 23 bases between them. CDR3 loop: CASSERGRGARKDTQYF. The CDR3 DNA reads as TGCGCCAGCAGCGAAAGGGGTCGGGGGGCGCGTAAAGATACGCAGTATTTT.

CDR3 sequence (DNA): TGTGCCAGCAGTTTCACTGGGAACACTGAAGCTTTCTTT. This translates into CASSFTGNTEAFF. V is TRBV28 and J is TRBJ1-1; D remains ambiguous. The CDR3 has 13 amino acids. V was pared by 3 bases and J by 1 base, with 6 bases between. Germline lookup yields CDR1 MDHEN and CDR2 SYDVKM.

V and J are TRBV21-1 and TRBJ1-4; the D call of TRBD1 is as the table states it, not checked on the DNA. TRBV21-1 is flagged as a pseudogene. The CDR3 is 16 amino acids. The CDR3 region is CASSKGNRGLDEKLFF. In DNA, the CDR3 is TGTGCCAGCAGCAAAGGAAACAGGGGGCTTGATGAAAAACTGTTTTTT.